This record concerns one T cell receptor (beta chain) sequence. This specimen belongs to a study of chemoradiotherapy in HPV16-positive cancers. Measured with immunoSEQ multiplex PCR; TCRdb has only the in-frame clones, and not every one. Among some 12,000 clones listed, roughly 80% were seen once. This CDR3 region has 13 residues. Germline assignment: CDR1 LNHDA and CDR2 SQIVND (reference sequence). Trimming stripped 6 bases from V and 2 bases from J, with 9 bases between. The chain has TRBV19 and TRBJ2-3; tentatively, D is TRBD1 or TRBD2 (5 bases each). The clonotype was recovered from a human donor with HPV-associated anogenital cancer. Sampling took place from a patient who underwent chemoradiotherapy. CDR3 sequence reads: CASRGTLTDTQYF. The CDR3 bases are TGTGCCAGTAGAGGGACGCTCACAGATACGCAGTATTTT.